This T cell receptor beta chain is drawn from a study of T cell responses to AZD1222 COVID-19 vaccine. Findings and caveats of the study: The study found Spike-specific TCR breadth and depth rose after two AZD1222 doses. Reportedly, nearly half of unique spike TCRs recognized epitopes outside B.1.351/B.1.1.7 mutations.

Measured with immunoSEQ multiplex PCR; TCRdb has only the in-frame clones, and not every one. Among about 120,000 clones, approximately 85% were seen once, and the ten largest hold roughly 3.8%. Concerning this clone itself: Its specificity is unknown.

Trimming stripped 10 bases from V and 5 bases from J, with 14 bases between. This CDR3 is 12 amino acids long. The germline V gene encodes CDR1 ENHRY and CDR2 SYGVKD. This rearrangement joins TRBV10-3 to TRBJ1-1; tentatively, D is TRBD1 (5 bases). The sequences come from peripheral blood, collected on day 0 of MenACWY control vaccination. The clonotype originates from an adult in good health. This chain's CDR3 is CATQKGRTEAFF. The CDR3 DNA follows: TGTGCCACCCAAAAGGGGAGAACTGAAGCTTTCTTT.